This entry is about one T cell receptor (beta chain). What it binds is not known. Repertoires were generated with immunoSEQ multiplex PCR, while TCRdb's copy carries only in-frame clones and drops some. The sample lists over 50,000 clones, 92% occurring once. The sample belongs to a study of cytomegalovirus exposure and HLA in healthy donors. Overall study: According to later analysis, the same platform produced the approximately 120 validation and about 700 first-cohort repertoires.

Overall study results and limits: Subsequent analysis showed first-cohort TCR clusters tending to co-occur in about 110 validation repertoires. The listing of 150 or so TCR beta chains classed them as cytomegalovirus-associated. The majority of TCR sequences were rare, yet some public TCRs appeared in many donors.

The sample was PBMCs. This TCR was sampled from a man between 18 and 29 years old in good health and CMV-seropositive.

The CDR3 bases are TGTTTAAATACGGGACAGCCCAATATCAATCAGCCCCAGCATTTT. As protein: CLNTGQPNINQPQHF. The chain couples TRBV12-5 to TRBJ1-5, with 7 bases identical to TRBD1. This CDR3 has 15 residues. Germline CDR1 is LGHNT and CDR2 is FRNRAP.